A selection of T cell receptor beta chains follows, all from one sample in a study of blood T cell repertoires in COVID-19. Only in-frame clones appear in the TCRdb table, and some are missing; sequencing was by immunoSEQ multiplex PCR. The table has about 120,000 clones, about four fifths seen once; the top ten hold less than 11%. The sample was peripheral blood. These receptors were collected from a human donor in a cohort sampled during active COVID-19. The CDR3 runs from the conserved cysteine through the conserved F or W.

V gene: TRBV12-3/TRBV12-4; CDR3 protein: CASSLYSYEQYF
V gene: TRBV24-1; CDR3 protein: CATSDRGGPRNEKLFF
V gene: TRBV18; CDR3 protein: CASSTGGGRVSYEQYF
V gene: TRBV12-3/TRBV12-4; CDR3 protein: CASSPARQGSAYF
V gene: TRBV18; CDR3 protein: CASSGGRSSGNTIYF
V gene: TRBV7-6; CDR3 protein: CASRTLAGASYNEQFF
V gene: TRBV12-3/TRBV12-4; CDR3 protein: CASSLAGTERAFF
V gene: TRBV7-9; CDR3 protein: CASSSQGMGTGELFF
V gene: TRBV7-2; CDR3 protein: CASTEGRTSYEQYF
V gene: TRBV27; CDR3 protein: CASRGTGGYYSNQPQHF